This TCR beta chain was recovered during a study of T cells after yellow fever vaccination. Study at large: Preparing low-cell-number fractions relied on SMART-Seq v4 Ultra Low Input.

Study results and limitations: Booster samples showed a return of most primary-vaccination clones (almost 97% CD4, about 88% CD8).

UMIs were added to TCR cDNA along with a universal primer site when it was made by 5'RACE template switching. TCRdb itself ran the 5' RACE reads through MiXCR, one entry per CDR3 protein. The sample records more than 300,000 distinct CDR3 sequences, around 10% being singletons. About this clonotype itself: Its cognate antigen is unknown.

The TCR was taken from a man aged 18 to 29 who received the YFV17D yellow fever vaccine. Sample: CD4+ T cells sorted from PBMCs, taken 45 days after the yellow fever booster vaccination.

This chain's CDR3 is CASSQVGFPNTEAFF. The CDR3 bases are TGTGCCAGCAGCCAAGTAGGATTTCCGAACACTGAAGCTTTCTTT. The rearrangement links TRBV9 to TRBJ1-1, with D unresolved. Trimming left V 4 bases short and J 1 base short, with 14 bases between. The germline gives CDR1 SGDLS, CDR2 YYNGEE. The CDR3 length is 15 residues.